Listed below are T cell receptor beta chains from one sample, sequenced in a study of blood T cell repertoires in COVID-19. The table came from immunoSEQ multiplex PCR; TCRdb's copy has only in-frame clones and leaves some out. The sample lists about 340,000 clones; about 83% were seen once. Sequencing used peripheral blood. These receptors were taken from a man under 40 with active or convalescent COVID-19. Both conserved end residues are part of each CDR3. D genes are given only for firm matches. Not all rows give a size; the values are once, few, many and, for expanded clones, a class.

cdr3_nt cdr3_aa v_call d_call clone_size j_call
TGCGCCAGCAGCGTGGGACAGGCCACAGATACGCAGTATTTT CASSVGQATDTQYF TRBV5-1 TRBD1 - TRBJ2-3
TGCGCCAGCAGCCAGTCAGCGGGGGGGCCCACCTACGAGCAGTACTTC CASSQSAGGPTYEQYF TRBV4-1 TRBD2 - TRBJ2-7
TGTGCCAGCAGCAAAGCGCGGGGTAGCGGGGTTACCCGGGAGCTGTTTTTT CASSKARGSGVTRELFF TRBV21-1 - - TRBJ2-2
TGTGCCAGTAGGATCGGGAATGCCGGGAACACTGAAGCTTTCTTT CASRIGNAGNTEAFF TRBV19 - - TRBJ1-1
TGTGCCAGCAGCCAAGATCCAGACACGGTTGAAGCTTTCTTT CASSQDPDTVEAFF TRBV4-2 - - TRBJ1-1
TGTGCCAGTAGTACAGGGGGTTCCTACAATGAGCAGTTCTTC CASSTGGSYNEQFF TRBV19 TRBD1 once TRBJ2-1
TGCGCCAGCAGCTTGGGAGCCTACGAGCAGTACTTC CASSLGAYEQYF TRBV5-1 - - TRBJ2-7
TGCGCCAGCAGCCTTTTAGGGGCCAGGGACTATGGCTACACCTTC CASSLLGARDYGYTF TRBV4-1 - - TRBJ1-2
TGTGCCAGCAGCCCCGCGGGTACAAGCTACGAGCAGTACTTC CASSPAGTSYEQYF TRBV7-8 - - TRBJ2-7
TGTGCCAGCAGTCTGGGACAGTTGTGGAGGAGTGAGCAGTTCTTC CASSLGQLWRSEQFF TRBV2 TRBD1 - TRBJ2-1
TGTGCCAGCAGCTTAGGACAGGGAGGAGAAAAACTGTTTTTT CASSLGQGGEKLFF TRBV7-2 TRBD1 - TRBJ1-4
TGTGCCACCAGGCGCCACAGGGGTCAAGAGACCCAGTACTTC CATRRHRGQETQYF TRBV15 TRBD1 - TRBJ2-5
TGTGCCAGCAGCATTTCAGGACAGGGGTCCTACGAGCAGTACTTC CASSISGQGSYEQYF TRBV21-1 - - TRBJ2-7
TGCGCCAGCAGGGCCGAGGGAGATACGCAGTATTTT CASRAEGDTQYF TRBV5-1 - - TRBJ2-3
TGTGCCAGCTCACCAGGCGGGACAGATGGCTACACCTTC CASSPGGTDGYTF TRBV18 TRBD1 - TRBJ1-2
TGTGCCAGCAGTGTCAACAGAAACACTGAAGCTTTCTTT CASSVNRNTEAFF TRBV2 - once TRBJ1-1
TGTGCCAGCAGCTTCGGGACTAGCGGGGGGAAAGAGACCCAGTACTTC CASSFGTSGGKETQYF TRBV11-2 TRBD2 - TRBJ2-5
TGTGCCAGCAGCACAGGGACAGCGTCAAACACTGAAGCTTTCTTT CASSTGTASNTEAFF TRBV7-8 TRBD1 few TRBJ1-1
TGTGCCACCAGTGACAGGGAAGACTATGGCTACACCTTC CATSDREDYGYTF TRBV24-1 - - TRBJ1-2
TGTGCCAGCAGCTCGACTAGCGGGAGTCCCTACAATGAGCAGTTCTTC CASSSTSGSPYNEQFF TRBV7-3 TRBD2 - TRBJ2-1
TGTGCCAGTAGTAAGGGACAGGGAGCCGATACGCAGTATTTT CASSKGQGADTQYF TRBV19 TRBD1 - TRBJ2-3
TGTGCCAGCGCCCGGAGTTCGGACACCGGGGAGCTGTTTTTT CASARSSDTGELFF TRBV6-5 - - TRBJ2-2
TGCGCCAGCAGCTCGAACACCGCCCAAGAGACCCAGTACTTC CASSSNTAQETQYF TRBV5-1 - once TRBJ2-5
TGTGCCAGCAGCTGGTGGGCACTCCAAGAGACCCAGTACTTC CASSWWALQETQYF TRBV5-4 - once TRBJ2-5
TGTGCCAGCAGCTTAGTGGCTAGTAAAGAGACCCAGTACTTC CASSLVASKETQYF TRBV11-2 - - TRBJ2-5
TGTGCCAGCAGCCCCCGATTAGCGGGGGGGTCAGATACGCAGTATTTT CASSPRLAGGSDTQYF TRBV3-1/TRBV3-2 TRBD2 - TRBJ2-3
TGTGCCAGCAGCTTAGATCGCGGGACTAGCGGTCCCGGGGCCAACGTCCTGACTTTC CASSLDRGTSGPGANVLTF TRBV11-2 TRBD2 - TRBJ2-6
TGTGCCAGCAGCGTAGGGGGGGCTGGGGCCAACGTCCTGACTTTC CASSVGGAGANVLTF TRBV9 - - TRBJ2-6
TGTGCCAGCAGCCGGGCCGGGACTAGCGGGAGGGGATCGATGTTCGCGAACACCGGGGAGCTGTTTTTT CASSRAGTSGRGSMFANTGELFF TRBV7-9 TRBD2 - TRBJ2-2
TGTGCCAGCAGAGGAACCGGGACAGGGAACACTGAAGCTTTCTTT CASRGTGTGNTEAFF TRBV3-1/TRBV3-2 TRBD1 - TRBJ1-1
TGTGCCAGCAGTTACTCAGAAGGGGTAGCCTACAATGAGCAGTTCTTC CASSYSEGVAYNEQFF TRBV6-6 - - TRBJ2-1
TGTGCCAGCAGTTACAGGACAGGAAGGGGGGCTTTCTTT CASSYRTGRGAFF TRBV6-5 TRBD1 - TRBJ1-1
TGTGCCAGCAGCTTGGGGACTAGTTTCGGCAATGAGCAGTTCTTC CASSLGTSFGNEQFF TRBV5-6 TRBD2 - TRBJ2-1
TGTGCCAGCAGCACTCGACAGGGCGCAGATACGCAGTATTTT CASSTRQGADTQYF TRBV5-8 TRBD1 - TRBJ2-3